The 15 T cell receptor beta chains reported below all come from one sample, sequenced in a study of cytomegalovirus exposure and HLA in healthy donors. Libraries were prepared by immunoSEQ multiplex PCR; TCRdb keeps only in-frame clonotypes and omits some of them. The table shows approximately 160,000 clones, with just under 90% occurring only once. Sequenced: PBMCs. Every receptor here comes from a man aged 18 to 35 in good health and CMV-seropositive.

The V and J genes are TRBV25-1 and TRBJ2-2; 9 bases are shared with TRBD2. Germline loops: CDR1 MGHDK, CDR2 SYGVNS. CDR3 size: 16 residues. V lost 3 bases and J lost 6; bases outside the gene matches: 8. CDR3 protein: CASSDLGLANPGELFF. The CDR3 nucleotides are TGTGCCAGCAGTGATTTGGGACTAGCTAATCCCGGGGAGCTGTTTTTT.

The chain couples TRBV5-6 to TRBJ1-2, with D maybe TRBD1 (5 bases). The germline V gene encodes CDR1 SGHDT and CDR2 YYEEEE. This CDR3 has 14 amino acids. The V gene lost 0 bases and the J gene lost 0 bases, with 6 bases spanning the gap. CDR3: CASSLGTTNYGYTF. The CDR3 region has the DNA TGTGCCAGCAGCTTGGGGACAACTAACTATGGCTACACCTTC.

This rearrangement joins TRBV28 to TRBJ2-3, with D perhaps TRBD2 (5 bases). The CDR3 is 14 amino acids. V lost 5 bases, J lost 7 bases, and 16 bases lay in between. Germline V gene data show CDR1 as MDHEN and CDR2 as SYDVKM. CDR3 sequence reads: CASSPGQQRHTQYF. For the CDR3, the DNA is TGTGCCAGCAGTCCGGGCCAGCAGCGGCATACGCAGTATTTT.

V is TRBV4-1 and J is TRBJ2-5, with TRBD1 as a possible D gene (5 bases). The germline CDR1 and CDR2 sequences are MGHRA and YSYEKL. The CDR3 length is 15 residues. V lost 3 bases and J 6 bases, leaving 17 bases between the germline ends. In DNA, the CDR3 is TGCGCCAGCAGCCAGGTTATAAGGGGTAGGAAGACCCAGTACTTC. Its protein product is CASSQVIRGRKTQYF.

J is TRBJ2-1 and V is TRBV5-1, with 14 bases aligning to TRBD2. J gave up 1 base and V 2 bases, and 8 bases lay outside the gene matches. Germline CDR1 SGHRS, CDR2 YFSETQ. The CDR3 length is 19 residues. The CDR3 reads CASSFPGLAGDRSYNEQFF. As DNA, the CDR3 is TGCGCCAGCAGCTTCCCGGGACTAGCGGGAGATAGGTCCTACAATGAGCAGTTCTTC.

This sequence joins TRBV19 and TRBJ2-1, with 11 positions matching TRBD2. The CDR3 has 18 residues. V was pared by 6 bases and J by 1 base, with 11 bases of the junction left unmatched. The germline V gene has CDR1 LNHDA and CDR2 SQIVND (reference sequence). The CDR3 bases are TGTGCCAGTAGCACCTTTACTAGCGGGAGTTCGTCCTACAATGAGCAGTTCTTC. Protein product: CASSTFTSGSSSYNEQFF.

V usage is TRBV6-1 and J usage is TRBJ1-2; D is uncertain. Trimming removed 3 bases from V and 2 bases from J, with 7 bases in between. In germline, CDR1 is MNHNS, CDR2 SASEGT. The CDR3 totals 13 residues. This chain's CDR3 is CASSETGNYGYTF. Written as DNA, the CDR3 is TGTGCCAGCAGTGAGACCGGGAACTATGGCTACACCTTC.

The V call is TRBV19, the J call TRBJ1-2; a possible D gene is TRBD1 (6 bases). V was trimmed by 3 bases and J by 5 bases, leaving 16 bases between them. The germline CDR1 and CDR2 sequences are LNHDA and SQIVND (reference sequence). This CDR3 comprises 15 residues. CDR3 loop: CASSMGLPTGYGYTF. CDR3 in DNA: TGTGCCAGTAGTATGGGTCTTCCGACAGGTTATGGCTACACCTTC.

J is TRBJ2-1 and V is TRBV9, with D tentatively TRBD2 (5 bases). The CDR3 is 14 residues long. Per the germline V gene, CDR1 is SGDLS and CDR2 is YYNGEE. The V and J ends lost 4 bases and 8 bases respectively, with 16 bases between them. CDR3 in DNA: TGTGCCAGCAGCCCCGACGGCCGGGGATATGAGCAGTTCTTC. This codes for CASSPDGRGYEQFF.

The chain is built from TRBV5-4 and TRBJ1-2; no definite D call. The length of the CDR3 is 15 residues. Germline V gene sequence: CDR1 SGHNT, CDR2 YYREEE (reference sequence). Trimming removed 0 bases from V and 0 bases from J, with 9 bases in between. The CDR3 DNA follows: TGTGCCAGCAGCTTGGGAGGACTAGCTAACTATGGCTACACCTTC. It encodes CASSLGGLANYGYTF.

The chain employs TRBV15 and TRBJ1-5; 8 positions agree with TRBD1. Germline V gene lookup returns CDR1 LNHNV and CDR2 YYDKDF (reference sequence). There are 15 residues in the CDR3. V was pared by 1 base and J by 7 bases, with 6 bases of the junction left unmatched. The CDR3 nucleotides read TGTGCCACCAGCAGAGGAGGGACAGGAGGCCAGCCCCAGCATTTT. Protein product: CATSRGGTGGQPQHF.

The V call is TRBV5-4, the J call TRBJ2-7; 11 bases align to TRBD2. The CDR3 contains 16 residues. CDR1 is SGHNT, CDR2 YYREEE, per germline (reference sequence). J gave up 4 bases and V 1 base, and 7 bases lay outside the gene matches. The CDR3 nucleotides read TGTGCCAGCAGCTTGTGGGGGACTAGCGGCCGATACGAGCAGTACTTC. Amino acids: CASSLWGTSGRYEQYF. Variable domain in full (rest from reference TRBV5-4 and TRBJ2-7): ETGVTQSPTHLIKTRGQQVTLRCSSQSGHNTVSWYQQALGQGPQFIFQYYREEENGRGNFPPRFSGLQFPNYSSELNVNALELDDSALYLCASSLWGTSGRYEQYFGPGTRLTVT.

The gene calls are TRBV4-1 and TRBJ1-3; 11 bases agree with TRBD1. The V segment lost 4 bases and the J segment 6 bases; nucleotides outside the gene matches: 11. The germline CDR1 and CDR2 sequences are MGHRA and YSYEKL. The CDR3 runs to 17 residues. The CDR3 nucleotides read TGCGCCAGCAGCCGCCAAATGGTGGACAGGGGGCCAAACACCATATATTTT. Protein product: CASSRQMVDRGPNTIYF.

The rearrangement links TRBV2 to TRBJ2-7, with a tentative D call TRBD2 (5 bases). V lost 2 bases, J lost 3 bases, and 11 bases lay in between. The CDR3 covers 14 residues. In germline, CDR1 is SNHLY, CDR2 FYNNEI. CDR3 loop: CASSESGFVYEQYF. DNA of the CDR3: TGTGCCAGCAGTGAATCGGGGTTTGTCTACGAGCAGTACTTC.

The rearrangement links TRBV28 to TRBJ2-1; TRBD2 is a possible D gene (5 bases). Germline loops: CDR1 MDHEN, CDR2 SYDVKM. The CDR3 spans 15 residues. Between the trimmed V and J ends, which lost 5 bases and 3 bases, there was a span of 14 bases. The chain's CDR3 is CASSGSGSGYNEQFF. CDR3 coding DNA: TGTGCCAGCAGTGGAAGCGGAAGCGGCTACAATGAGCAGTTCTTC.